Below, 19 T cell receptor beta chains from the same sample are listed, as sequenced in a study of blood T cell repertoires in COVID-19. Only in-frame clones appear in the TCRdb table, and some are missing; sequencing was by immunoSEQ multiplex PCR. The sample includes 250,000 or so clones, approximately 84% of them seen just once. The specimen sequenced was peripheral blood. Receptors originate from a man in his fifties or sixties with acute or convalescent COVID-19.

The chain joins TRBV24-1 to TRBJ1-5; D might be TRBD1 (6 bases). Germline CDR1 reads KGHDR; CDR2 reads SFDVKD. The CDR3 has 14 amino acids. V was shortened by 4 bases and J by 6 bases, with 12 bases between the two germline ends. The CDR3 loop is CATSDGTRGQPQHF. Here the CDR3 DNA reads TGTGCCACCAGTGACGGGACACGGGGTCAGCCCCAGCATTTT.

The table lists this clone with a few counts. V gene TRBV11-3 combines with J gene TRBJ2-7; 7 nucleotides align to TRBD1. CDR1 and CDR2 from the germline V gene are SGHNT and YENEEA. V was pared by 4 bases and J by 4 bases, with 4 bases of the junction left unmatched. This CDR3 region has 13 residues. The CDR3 reads CASSSYRGYEQYF. The CDR3 bases are TGTGCCAGCAGCTCGTACAGGGGTTACGAGCAGTACTTC. The full variable domain, in which reference TRBV11-3 and TRBJ2-7 provide the parts outside the CDR3, is EAGVVQSPRYKIIEKKQPVAFWCNPISGHNTLYWYLQNLGQGPELLIRYENEEAVDDSQLPKDRFSAERLKGVDSTLKIQPAELGDSAVYLCASSSYRGYEQYFGPGTRLTVT.

The chain uses TRBV7-9 and TRBJ1-6; TRBD1 matches at 9 bases. The CDR3 covers 16 residues. Germline values: CDR1 SEHNR, CDR2 FQNEAQ (reference sequence). Trimming removed 5 bases from V and 10 bases from J; junction bases left unmatched: 12. The CDR3 region has the DNA TGTGCCAGCAGCCTATCCGGGACAGGGTGGTTGTCACCCCTCCACTTT. Residues: CASSLSGTGWLSPLHF.

The CDR3, as DNA: TGTGCCAGCAGGTCCGGGACAGGGCTAAGAATTTCTCCCCTCCACTTT. It encodes CASRSGTGLRISPLHF. V usage is TRBV27 and J usage is TRBJ1-6; 9 nucleotides align to TRBD1. V shed 6 bases, J shed 13 bases, and the junction held 16 bases outside the gene matches. The CDR3 is 16 amino acids. Germline values: CDR1 MNHEY, CDR2 SMNVEV (reference sequence).

The chain has TRBV10-1 and TRBJ1-6; 7 positions match TRBD1. Germline V gene data show CDR1 as WNHNN and CDR2 as SYGVQD (reference sequence). This CDR3 has 14 amino acids. Trimming removed 2 bases from V and 7 bases from J; junction bases left unmatched: 2. The CDR3 DNA reads TGCGCCAGCAGTGAGGGACAGGAGAATTCACCCCTCCACTTT. The encoded protein is CASSEGQENSPLHF.

J is TRBJ1-1 and V is TRBV9; TRBD1 might be the D (5 bases). Germline assignment: CDR1 SGDLS and CDR2 YYNGEE. The CDR3 extends over 13 amino acids. V lost 4 bases and J lost 1, with 8 bases in between. The DNA of the CDR3 is TGTGCCAGCAGCCAAACAGGGAACACTGAAGCTTTCTTT. This encodes CASSQTGNTEAFF.

In DNA form, the CDR3 reads TGTGCCAGCAGCCCCGGAAGGTTGGGGGGGATTATACATGGCTACACCTTC. It specifies CASSPGRLGGIIHGYTF. The chain is built from TRBV9 and TRBJ1-2, with a weak D call TRBD1 (5 bases). The CDR3 runs 17 residues. Deletions cut 4 bases from V and 6 bases from J, with 25 bases between. Germline CDR1 SGDLS, CDR2 YYNGEE.

The chain links TRBV4-1 to TRBJ1-2; D unclear. CDR1 is MGHRA and CDR2 is YSYEKL in the germline V gene. The CDR3 extends over 14 amino acids. Trimming removed 0 bases at V and 3 bases at J, with 8 bases between. CDR3: CASSQDEWYYGYTF. In nucleotides, the CDR3 is TGCGCCAGCAGCCAAGATGAGTGGTACTATGGCTACACCTTC.

V usage is TRBV19 and J usage is TRBJ1-6; 10 bases fit TRBD1. Looked up from germline, CDR1 is LNHDA and CDR2 is SQIVND (reference sequence). V lost 10 bases, J lost 6 bases, and 6 bases stayed unmatched. This CDR3 region has 14 residues. CDR3: CATSGTGVNSPLHF. The CDR3 nucleotides are TGTGCCACCTCCGGGACAGGGGTTAATTCACCCCTCCACTTT.

The rearrangement uses TRBV19 and TRBJ1-4, with 9 bases identical to TRBD1. V lost 2 bases and J lost 7; bases outside the gene matches: 5. The CDR3 consists of 15 residues. Germline CDR1 and CDR2: LNHDA and SQIVND (reference sequence). This CDR3 is CASSISGQGGEKLFF. The CDR3 region has the DNA TGTGCCAGTAGTATATCGGGACAGGGCGGTGAAAAACTGTTTTTT.

This sequence joins TRBV19 and TRBJ2-1; TRBD2 agrees at 8 bases. Germline assignment: CDR1 LNHDA and CDR2 SQIVND (reference sequence). Unmatched junction bases numbered 10, after V lost 2 bases and J lost 1 base. The CDR3 sequence is 18 residues long. The DNA for the CDR3 is TGTGCCAGTAGTATACCCACTAGCGGAGGGGGGTCCTACAATGAGCAGTTCTTC. It translates to CASSIPTSGGGSYNEQFF.

The V call is TRBV7-9, the J call TRBJ2-7, with 14 bases fitting TRBD2. CDR1 and CDR2 (germline): SEHNR, FQNEAQ (reference sequence). The V segment lost 5 bases and the J segment 2 bases; nucleotides outside the gene matches: 2. This CDR3 has 15 residues. The DNA for the CDR3 is TGTGCCAGCAGCCCGGGACTAGCGGGGGCCTACGAGCAGTACTTC. It is translated as CASSPGLAGAYEQYF. The whole variable domain, filled in from reference TRBV7-9 and TRBJ2-7, reads DTGVSQNPRHKITKRGQNVTFRCDPISEHNRLYWYRQTLGQGPEFLTYFQNEAQLEKSRLLSDRFSAERPKGSFSTLEIQRTEQGDSAMYLCASSPGLAGAYEQYFGPGTRLTVT.

This chain joins TRBV7-8 and TRBJ1-5; D unresolved. Germline V gene lookup returns CDR1 SGHVS and CDR2 FQNEAQ. CDR3 length equals 16 residues. Trimming removed 5 bases at V and 0 bases at J, with 14 bases between. The CDR3 DNA sequence: TGTGCCAGCAGCATGGACGGGAAATATAGCAATCAGCCCCAGCATTTT. Encoded protein: CASSMDGKYSNQPQHF.

J is TRBJ2-5 and V is TRBV7-9, with 11 positions matching TRBD2. The CDR3 consists of 14 residues. V lost 5 bases to trimming and J lost 7 bases; unmatched junction nucleotides: 6. In germline, CDR1 is SEHNR, CDR2 FQNEAQ (reference sequence). CDR3 in DNA: TGTGCCAGCAGCCAAAATAGCGGGAGGGGGACCCAGTACTTC. Encoded protein: CASSQNSGRGTQYF.

This clone has just a few counts. The chain uses TRBV6-5 and TRBJ2-7; 9 positions agree with TRBD1. Per germline, CDR1 MNHEY and CDR2 SVGAGI. Unmatched junction bases numbered 1, after V lost 2 bases and J lost 2 bases. This CDR3 is 14 amino acids long. This CDR3 is CASSYGTGTYEQYF. DNA for the CDR3: TGTGCCAGCAGTTACGGGACAGGGACCTACGAGCAGTACTTC.

The chain employs TRBV19 and TRBJ1-6; D is undetermined. The CDR3 has 14 amino acids. Trimming shortened V by 3 bases and J by 0 bases, and 3 bases separated the two germline ends. Germline assignment: CDR1 LNHDA and CDR2 SQIVND (reference sequence). The CDR3 reads CASSISSYNSPLHF. DNA of the CDR3: TGTGCCAGTAGTATCAGCTCCTATAATTCACCCCTCCACTTT.

V usage is TRBV2 and J usage is TRBJ1-5; D is possibly TRBD1 (6 bases). From germline, CDR1 is SNHLY and CDR2 FYNNEI. Trimming removed 4 bases at V and 6 bases at J, with 10 bases between. This CDR3 spans 13 amino acids. The CDR3 coding sequence is TGTGCCAGCAGTGTCACAGGGATTCAGCCCCAGCATTTT. It encodes CASSVTGIQPQHF.

This rearrangement joins TRBV2 to TRBJ1-1; D may be TRBD1 (6 bases). The CDR3 sequence is 14 residues long. Germline V lookup: CDR1 SNHLY, CDR2 FYNNEI. Trimming took off 6 bases at V and 3 bases at J, with 14 bases between the two ends. CDR3 sequence: CASRTPKGDTEAFF. CDR3 in DNA: TGTGCCAGCAGAACACCAAAGGGGGACACTGAAGCTTTCTTT.

The gene calls are TRBV18 and TRBJ1-5; 9 nucleotides agree with TRBD1. The V and J ends lost 1 base and 1 base, in that order; junction bases with no gene match: 8. CDR1 and CDR2 (germline): KGHSH, LQKENI. The CDR3 spans 18 residues. The CDR3 sequence is CASSPRIRTGESNQPQHF. CDR3 DNA sequence: TGTGCCAGCTCACCACGAATTAGGACAGGGGAAAGCAATCAGCCCCAGCATTTT.